These T cell receptor beta chains were read from a single sample in a study of STAT3 mutations in large granular lymphocyte leukemia. Measured with immunoSEQ multiplex PCR; TCRdb has only the in-frame clones, and not every one. Found here are nearly 25,000 clones, over 90% of them singletons; the top ten hold approximately 6%. Material for sequencing was peripheral blood mononuclear cells. These receptors all stem from a man in his forties with T-cell large granular lymphocyte leukemia. Some clones in this sample may be carry-over from other donors' samples. CDR3s include the opening cysteine and the closing phenylalanine or tryptophan. D genes are given only for firm matches. Not all rows give a size; the values are once, few, many and, for expanded clones, a class.

>NA|TRBV5-8|TRBJ1-1|NA
CASSLRLGGTEAFF
TGTGCCAGCAGCCTCCGTCTAGGGGGAACTGAAGCTTTCTTT
>NA|TRBV7-2|TRBJ1-5|NA
CASSFSGGENQPQHF
TGTGCCAGCAGTTTCAGTGGGGGGGAGAATCAGCCCCAGCATTTT
>TRBD1|TRBV4-3|TRBJ1-6|NA
CASSQARNRGNSPLHF
TGCGCCAGCAGCCAAGCCCGGAACAGGGGCAATTCACCCCTCCACTTT
>NA|TRBV18|TRBJ1-3|NA
CASSPGGTGNTIYF
TGTGCCAGCTCACCGGGAGGGACCGGAAACACCATATATTTT
>NA|TRBV5-1|TRBJ1-1|NA
CASSLLQKNTEAFF
TGCGCCAGCAGCTTGCTACAGAAGAACACTGAAGCTTTCTTT
>TRBD1|TRBV2|TRBJ1-1|NA
CASSPRGLWVAFF
TGTGCCAGCAGTCCGAGGGGGCTGTGGGTAGCTTTCTTT
>NA|TRBV6-5|TRBJ1-2|NA
CASSYSKGVGYTF
TGTGCCAGCAGTTACTCGAAAGGGGTTGGCTACACCTTC
>NA|TRBV2|TRBJ1-4|NA
CASSDRGTNEKLFF
TGTGCCAGCAGTGATAGGGGGACTAATGAAAAACTGTTTTTT
>NA|TRBV10-2|TRBJ1-6|NA
CASRPTGAGNSPLHF
TGCGCCAGCAGACCGACAGGTGCTGGGAATTCACCCCTCCACTTT
>NA|TRBV6-6|TRBJ2-3|NA
CASSYVLTDTQYF
TGTGCCAGCAGTTACGTCCTCACAGATACGCAGTATTTT
>TRBD1|TRBV30|TRBJ2-1|NA
CAWSEGQGHEQFF
TGTGCCTGGAGTGAGGGACAGGGTCATGAGCAGTTCTTC
>NA|TRBV4-3|TRBJ1-5|NA
CASSQSAGRFQPQHF
TGCGCCAGCAGCCAATCGGCAGGGCGGTTTCAGCCCCAGCATTTT
>NA|TRBV6-5|TRBJ1-6|NA
CASRLGGDDSPLHF
TGTGCCAGCAGACTGGGGGGGGATGATTCACCCCTCCACTTT
>NA|TRBV2|TRBJ2-4|NA
CASSDLRVAKNIQYF
TGTGCCAGCAGTGACCTGAGAGTAGCCAAAAACATTCAGTACTTC
>TRBD2|TRBV5-6|TRBJ2-7|NA
CASSPGGREQYF
TGTGCCAGCAGCCCGGGAGGGCGCGAGCAGTACTTC
>NA|TRBV5-1|TRBJ2-5|NA
CASSLDTQETQYF
TGCGCCAGCAGCTTGGACACCCAAGAGACCCAGTACTTC
>NA|TRBV28|TRBJ1-2|NA
CASSFKSSRGYTF
TGTGCCAGCAGTTTTAAGTCCAGCCGGGGCTACACCTTC
>TRBD2|TRBV7-2|TRBJ2-7|NA
CASSLATSGGTYEQYF
TGTGCCAGCAGCTTAGCGACTAGCGGGGGTACCTACGAGCAGTACTTC
>TRBD1|TRBV18|TRBJ1-6|NA
CASSSGTANSPLHF
TGTGCCAGCTCCTCCGGGACAGCGAATTCACCCCTCCACTTT
>NA|TRBV5-6|TRBJ2-7|NA
CASSLVAGNDYEQYF
TGTGCCAGCAGCTTGGTGGCAGGGAATGACTACGAGCAGTACTTC
>NA|TRBV27|TRBJ2-7|NA
CATARQWGSYEQYF
TGTGCCACCGCGCGCCAGTGGGGATCCTACGAGCAGTACTTC
>TRBD2|TRBV6-1|TRBJ2-5|NA
CASSELLGGGQETQYF
TGTGCCAGCAGTGAACTTCTGGGGGGGGGACAAGAGACCCAGTACTTC
>NA|TRBV27|TRBJ1-2|NA
CASRLQGHYGYTF
TGTGCCAGCAGACTACAGGGCCACTATGGCTACACCTTC
>NA|TRBV5-4|TRBJ2-2|NA
CASSLKGTGELFF
TGTGCCAGCAGCTTAAAGGGAACCGGGGAGCTGTTTTTT
>NA|TRBV6-5|TRBJ2-3|NA
CASSYGGGFTDTQYF
TGTGCCAGCAGTTACGGAGGGGGCTTCACAGATACGCAGTATTTT
>NA|TRBV7-9|TRBJ1-4|NA
CASSLGLGRSEKLFF
TGTGCCAGCAGCTTAGGGTTGGGGCGAAGTGAAAAACTGTTTTTT
>NA|TRBV4-2|TRBJ2-1|NA
CASSHVGESDEQFF
TGTGCCAGCAGCCACGTGGGGGAGTCCGATGAGCAGTTCTTC
>NA|TRBV19|TRBJ1-5|NA
CASSIDRVSSNQPQHF
TGTGCCAGTAGTATAGACAGGGTCTCTAGCAATCAGCCCCAGCATTTT
>TRBD1|TRBV6-5|TRBJ1-5|once
CASSPTGGGNQPQHF
TGTGCCAGCAGTCCGACAGGGGGCGGCAATCAGCCCCAGCATTTT
>TRBD1|TRBV2|TRBJ1-2|NA
CASRRQGGGYTF
TGTGCCAGCAGGAGACAGGGTGGCGGCTACACCTTC
>TRBD1|TRBV7-3|TRBJ2-1|NA
CAISRGRRFF
TGTGCTATTTCCAGGGGGCGGCGGTTCTTC
>TRBD1|TRBV18|TRBJ2-1|few
CASSPTTGTGLNEQFF
TGTGCCAGCTCACCAACCACCGGGACAGGGCTCAATGAGCAGTTCTTC
>NA|TRBV10-1|TRBJ1-2|once
CASSAGQAGGGYTF
TGCGCCAGCAGTGCGGGGCAGGCCGGAGGAGGCTACACCTTC
>NA|TRBV6-5|TRBJ2-3|once
CASSLWGTLTDTQYF
TGTGCCAGCAGTTTGTGGGGGACCCTCACAGATACGCAGTATTTT
>NA|TRBV7-2|TRBJ1-1|NA
CASTRQGDTEAFF
TGTGCCAGCACCCGGCAGGGTGACACTGAAGCTTTCTTT
>TRBD2|TRBV6-6|TRBJ2-7|NA
CASRIGLAYEQYF
TGTGCCAGCAGAATCGGACTAGCCTACGAGCAGTACTTC
>NA|TRBV5-6|TRBJ1-1|NA
CASSFQVYRAEAFF
TGTGCCAGCAGCTTTCAGGTCTATCGGGCTGAAGCTTTCTTT
>TRBD1|TRBV7-2|TRBJ2-7|NA
CASSSGGLAYEQYF
TGTGCCAGCAGCTCAGGGGGTCTGGCCTACGAGCAGTACTTC
>NA|TRBV28|TRBJ1-1|NA
CASSLLGPNTEAFF
TGTGCCAGCAGTCTCTTGGGACCGAACACTGAAGCTTTCTTT
>NA|TRBV9|TRBJ2-2|NA
CASSVGPTGELFF
TGTGCCAGCAGCGTAGGCCCCACCGGGGAGCTGTTTTTT
>NA|TRBV18|TRBJ2-2|NA
CASSPLLSGELFF
TGTGCCAGCTCACCCCTACTGTCCGGGGAGCTGTTTTTT
>TRBD1|TRBV5-4|TRBJ2-3|NA
CASSTRQGASTDTQYF
TGTGCCAGCAGCACTCGACAGGGTGCTAGCACAGATACGCAGTATTTT
>NA|TRBV11-2|TRBJ1-1|NA
CASRRANTEAFF
TGTGCCAGCAGAAGAGCGAACACTGAAGCTTTCTTT
>NA|TRBV5-6|TRBJ1-6|NA
CASSATREANSPLHF
TGTGCCAGCAGCGCCACCCGGGAGGCCAATTCACCCCTCCACTTT
>TRBD1|TRBV9|TRBJ2-7|NA
CASSPRGTGLQEQYF
TGTGCCAGCAGCCCCCGGGGGACAGGGCTGCAGGAGCAGTACTTC
>TRBD1|TRBV15|TRBJ2-7|NA
CATSLSGQGPYEQYF
TGTGCCACCAGCCTCTCTGGACAGGGACCCTACGAGCAGTACTTC
>TRBD1|TRBV19|TRBJ1-5|NA
CASSKGTGLRQPQHF
TGTGCCAGTAGTAAGGGGACAGGGCTTCGTCAGCCCCAGCATTTT
>NA|TRBV6-6|TRBJ1-1|NA
CASSYPANTEAFF
TGTGCCAGCAGTTACCCGGCAAACACTGAAGCTTTCTTT
>NA|TRBV7-9|TRBJ2-7|few
CASSPEIGDSGQYF
TGTGCCAGCAGCCCCGAAATAGGGGACTCAGGGCAGTACTTC
>TRBD1|TRBV5-1|TRBJ2-7|NA
CASRIQGAGNEQYF
TGCGCCAGCCGAATACAGGGGGCTGGGAACGAGCAGTACTTC
>NA|TRBV5-1|TRBJ2-7|NA
CASSSSTGSYEQYF
TGCGCCAGCAGCTCCTCGACAGGATCCTACGAGCAGTACTTC
>NA|TRBV7-9|TRBJ1-5|NA
CASSLGGINQPQHF
TGTGCCAGCAGCTTGGGGGGGATCAATCAGCCCCAGCATTTT
>NA|TRBV30|TRBJ1-2|NA
CAWKGGRNYGYTF
TGTGCCTGGAAAGGAGGAAGGAATTATGGCTACACCTTC
>TRBD2|TRBV7-2|TRBJ2-5|once
CASSLRTGGPETQYF
TGTGCCAGCAGCTTAAGAACGGGGGGGCCAGAGACCCAGTACTTC
>NA|TRBV4-2|TRBJ2-3|NA
CASSQGTSSTDTQYF
TGTGCCAGCAGCCAAGGTACTAGTTCCACAGATACGCAGTATTTT